Below are 8 T cell receptor beta chains sequenced from a single sample in a study of cytomegalovirus exposure and HLA in healthy donors. Some clones are missing from TCRdb's copy, which holds only in-frame ones; the method was immunoSEQ multiplex PCR. There are 150,000 to 200,000 clones in the sample; roughly nine tenths occur only once, and roughly 5.7% lies in the top ten. The sequenced sample was PBMCs. The receptors originated from a young woman in good health and CMV-seronegative.

The rearrangement joins TRBV5-1 to TRBJ1-1; TRBD1 matches at 8 bases. The CDR3 consists of 14 residues. V trimming: 2 bases; J trimming: 7 bases; junction bases outside the gene matches: 7. Germline lookup yields CDR1 SGHRS and CDR2 YFSETQ. CDR3 loop: CASSLVQGAGEAFF. The CDR3 bases are TGCGCCAGCAGCTTAGTTCAGGGGGCGGGTGAAGCTTTCTTT.

V gene TRBV27 combines with J gene TRBJ2-1; D unresolved. Trimming took off 6 bases at V and 2 bases at J, with 11 bases between the two ends. CDR1 is MNHEY, CDR2 SMNVEV, per germline (reference sequence). The CDR3 has 14 residues. As DNA, the CDR3 is TGTGCCAGCAGCCGTCCAGGCACCTACAATGAGCAGTTCTTC. Translated: CASSRPGTYNEQFF.

The J gene is TRBJ2-3, the V gene TRBV5-4; D is unresolved. CDR1 and CDR2 (germline): SGHNT, YYREEE (reference sequence). This CDR3 contains 12 residues. Trimming removed 0 bases from V and 3 bases from J, with 2 bases in between. CDR3 nucleotide sequence: TGTGCCAGCAGCTTGGAGACAGATACGCAGTATTTT. The encoded protein is CASSLETDTQYF.

This clone was counted a single time. J is TRBJ2-7 and V is TRBV1; the table's D call, TRBD2, was not checked against the DNA. TRBV1 is marked as a pseudogene. The CDR3 has 21 amino acids. The CDR3 loop reads CTSSHKTGTSGSLPCSYEQYF. The CDR3 DNA is TGCACCAGCAGCCACAAAACCGGGACTAGCGGGAGTCTGCCGTGCTCCTACGAGCAGTACTTC.

This chain connects TRBV4-1 to TRBJ1-6; tentatively, D is TRBD1 (5 bases). Germline values: CDR1 MGHRA, CDR2 YSYEKL. CDR3 length: 17 amino acids. Deletions cut 5 bases from V and 2 bases from J, with 16 bases between. The DNA of the CDR3 is TGCGCCAGCAGCAAAGGGGCTGACGGAGCCTATAATTCACCCCTCCACTTT. Translating it yields CASSKGADGAYNSPLHF.

The chain carries TRBV5-1 and TRBJ1-3, with TRBD1 matching over 10 bases. Per germline, CDR1 SGHRS and CDR2 YFSETQ. V lost 7 bases to trimming and J lost 1 base; unmatched junction nucleotides: 5. The CDR3 consists of 15 residues. For the CDR3, the DNA is TGCGCCAGCCCGAGGGACAGGGGTTCTGGAAACACCATATATTTT. As protein: CASPRDRGSGNTIYF. The full variable domain, with the rest looked up from reference TRBV5-1 and TRBJ1-3, is KAGVTQTPRYLIKTRGQQVTLSCSPISGHRSVSWYQQTPGQGLQFLFEYFSETQRNKGNFPGRFSGRQFSNSRSEMNVSTLELGDSALYLCASPRDRGSGNTIYFGEGSWLTVV.

The gene calls are TRBV30 and TRBJ1-1, with 7 nucleotides matching TRBD1. V shed 3 bases, J shed 0 bases, and the junction held 13 bases outside the gene matches. This CDR3 spans 17 amino acids. Germline assignment: CDR1 GTSNPN and CDR2 SVGIG (reference sequence). The CDR3 sequence: CAWRRRGQSTMNTEAFF. The DNA for the CDR3 is TGTGCCTGGAGGCGCCGGGGACAGAGTACCATGAACACTGAAGCTTTCTTT. The entire variable domain, with the rest obtained from reference TRBV30 and TRBJ1-1, is as follows: SQTIHQWPATLVQPVGSPLSLECTVEGTSNPNLYWYRQAAGRGLQLLFYSVGIGQISSEVPQNLSASRPQDRQFILSSKKLLLSDSGFYLCAWRRRGQSTMNTEAFFGQGTRLTVV.

J is TRBJ2-3 and V is TRBV7-3, with D tentatively TRBD2 (6 bases). The CDR3 is 17 amino acids. V was shortened by 2 bases and J by 1 base, with 16 bases between the two germline ends. Germline V gives CDR1 SGHTA, CDR2 FQGTGA. CDR3: CASSLGVGGMGTDTQYF. The CDR3, as DNA: TGTGCCAGCAGCTTAGGAGTCGGCGGGATGGGCACAGATACGCAGTATTTT.